The clone carrying this T cell receptor gamma chain appeared many times. The amino acid sequence in TCRdb belongs to a much larger clone and departs from this DNA's translation at residue 3, likely a sequencing read error; the sequence shown is translated from the DNA. The data were obtained in a study of γδ T cells in repeated Plasmodium falciparum infection. The CDR3 loop spans 15 amino acids. In germline, CDR1 is EGSTGY, CDR2 YDSYTSSV. Flow sorting of PBMC yielded separate Vgamma9/Vdelta2+ and Vdelta2-negative gammadelta T cell populations for bulk repertoire analysis. TCRdb called clones anew from the multiplex PCR reads with CATT. The data contain approximately 30,000 gamma-chain clones, 1.4% of them seen just once; the ten biggest clones take up less than 20%.

This receptor was obtained from a pool of human donors (malaria-infected and uninfected, not separated). The chain combines TRGV4 with TRGJP1. TCRdb supplies no J gene; here it was assigned by aligning the nucleotide sequence to germline. Sequencing was carried out using gamma-delta T cells from blood. This chain's CDR3 is CAAWDFNRIGWFKIF. CDR3 coding DNA: TGTGCCGCCTGGGATTTTAACAGAATCGGTTGGTTCAAGATATTT.